This TCR beta chain came from a study of cytomegalovirus exposure and HLA in healthy donors. Regarding the study as a whole: Presence/absence analyses assumed roughly uniform sequencing depth across donors, which may not hold. Later analysis demonstrated an association between a missense DCLRE1C variant and TCR beta V- and J-gene trimming.

Researchers ran the PCR with 60 Vbeta and 13 Jbeta primers. Generated by immunoSEQ multiplex PCR, the TCRdb table keeps only in-frame clones and is missing some. The repertoire table contains 31,000 or so clones. Germline V gives CDR1 MDHEN, CDR2 SYDVKM. V trimming: 6 bases; J trimming: 5 bases; junction bases outside the gene matches: 7. The CDR3 totals 14 residues. A word on this clone: As yet, its antigen is unknown.

Likely unrecorded immune exposures existed in these nominally healthy donors. This chain joins TRBV28 and TRBJ1-2, with TRBD1 identical over 9 bases. This receptor was taken from a female donor in good health and CMV-seronegative. The sample consisted of PBMCs. CDR3 amino acids: CASSSGTGLYGYTF. For the CDR3, the DNA is TGTGCCAGCAGCTCCGGGACAGGGTTATATGGCTACACCTTC.